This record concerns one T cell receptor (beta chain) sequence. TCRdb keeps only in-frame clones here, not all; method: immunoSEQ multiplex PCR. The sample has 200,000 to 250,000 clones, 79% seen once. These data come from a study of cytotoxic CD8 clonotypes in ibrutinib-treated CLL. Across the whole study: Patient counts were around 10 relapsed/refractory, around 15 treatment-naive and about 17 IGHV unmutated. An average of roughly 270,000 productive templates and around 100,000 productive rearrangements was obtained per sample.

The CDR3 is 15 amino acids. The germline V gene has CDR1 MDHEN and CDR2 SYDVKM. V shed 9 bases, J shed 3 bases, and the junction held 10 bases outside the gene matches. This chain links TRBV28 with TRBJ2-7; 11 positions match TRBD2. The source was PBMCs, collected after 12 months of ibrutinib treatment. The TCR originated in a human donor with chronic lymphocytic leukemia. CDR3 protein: CASLPATSGIYEQYF. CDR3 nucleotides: TGTGCCAGTCTACCGGCGACTAGCGGGATCTACGAGCAGTACTTC.